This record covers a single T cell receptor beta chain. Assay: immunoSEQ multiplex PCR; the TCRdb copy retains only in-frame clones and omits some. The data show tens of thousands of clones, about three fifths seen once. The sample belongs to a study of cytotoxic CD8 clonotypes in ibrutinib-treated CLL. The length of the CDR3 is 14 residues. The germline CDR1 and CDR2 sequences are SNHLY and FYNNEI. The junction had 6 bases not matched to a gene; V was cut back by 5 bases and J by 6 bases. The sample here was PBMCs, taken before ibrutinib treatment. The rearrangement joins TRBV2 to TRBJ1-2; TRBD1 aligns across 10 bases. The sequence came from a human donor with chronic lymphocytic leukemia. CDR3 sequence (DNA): TGTGCCAGCAGTTCGACAGGGGGCGCGGATGGCTACACCTTC. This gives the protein CASSSTGGADGYTF.